This entry lists 4 T cell receptor beta chains sequenced from one sample in a study of blood T cell repertoires in COVID-19. Profiling relied on immunoSEQ multiplex PCR, and the TCRdb table lists in-frame clones only, not all of them. This table has 150,000 to 200,000 clones, roughly 82% appearing once. The specimen was peripheral blood. These TCRs come from a woman aged 40 to 49 with COVID-19, enrolled during active disease.

This clone occurred once. The CDR3 is CASSPRDRGYEQYF. The CDR3 DNA follows: TGTGCCAGCAGTCCCCGGGACAGGGGCTACGAGCAGTACTTC. V and J are TRBV28 and TRBJ2-7; 10 positions agree with TRBD1. The CDR3 covers 14 residues. The junction had 4 bases not matched to a gene; V was cut back by 5 bases and J by 3 bases. Germline assignment: CDR1 MDHEN and CDR2 SYDVKM. Using reference TRBV28 and TRBJ2-7 for the parts outside the CDR3, the full variable domain is DVKVTQSSRYLVKRTGEKVFLECVQDMDHENMFWYRQDPGLGLRLIYFSYDVKMKEKGDIPEGYSVSREKKERFSLILESASTNQTSMYLCASSPRDRGYEQYFGPGTRLTVT.

The chain carries TRBV11-2 and TRBJ2-1, with 9 bases aligning to TRBD2. The CDR3 loop spans 16 amino acids. J gave up 4 bases and V 5 bases, and 9 bases lay outside the gene matches. Germline V CDR1 and CDR2: SGHAT, FQNNGV. This chain's CDR3 is CASSPRAGGLYNEQFF. In nucleotides, the CDR3 is TGTGCCAGCAGCCCCCGGGCGGGAGGGTTGTACAATGAGCAGTTCTTC.

The rearrangement uses TRBV19 and TRBJ1-4; TRBD1 matches at 7 bases. The CDR3 length is 15 residues. Germline CDR1 LNHDA, CDR2 SQIVND (reference sequence). V shed 6 bases and J 4 bases; nucleotides not matched to a gene: 8. The CDR3 DNA sequence: TGTGCCAGTAGACCGGGACAGAACATTAATGAAAAACTGTTTTTT. Protein product: CASRPGQNINEKLFF.

The chain uses TRBV23-1 and TRBJ2-4, with D perhaps TRBD1 (6 bases). TRBV23-1 is noted as an ORF with a role that remains uncertain. The CDR3 sequence is 18 residues long. Trimming cost V 7 bases and J 3 bases, with 25 bases left between them. Here the CDR3 reads CASTKIPGVGDGKNIQYF. In nucleotides, the CDR3 is TGCGCCAGCACTAAAATCCCAGGGGTGGGAGATGGCAAAAACATTCAGTACTTC.